The clone carrying this T cell receptor beta chain came up many times. This entry is derived from a study of T cells in Graves' hyperthyroidism and ophthalmopathy. With 4 bases clipped from V and 7 bases from J, the junction kept 3 bases outside the gene matches. The CDR3 is made up of 13 amino acids. The germline V gene encodes CDR1 LNHNV and CDR2 YYDKDF (reference sequence). TCR beta CDR3 regions were amplified from RNA. During a first-round RT-PCR of the TCR CDR3, the HTBI primer set was used. TCRdb re-analysed the multiplex PCR reads in MiXCR, keeping a single row per CDR3 protein. Altogether 150,000 to 200,000 distinct CDR3 sequences are present, over 15% being singletons, with the ten largest covering about 31%.

This sequence was found in a woman aged 50 to 65 with Graves' hyperthyroidism. Sequenced: blood. V and J are TRBV15 and TRBJ1-4, with 7 bases aligning to TRBD1. The CDR3 DNA reads TGTGCCACCAGCACCCACAGGGGTGAAAAACTGTTTTTT. Protein sequence: CATSTHRGEKLFF.